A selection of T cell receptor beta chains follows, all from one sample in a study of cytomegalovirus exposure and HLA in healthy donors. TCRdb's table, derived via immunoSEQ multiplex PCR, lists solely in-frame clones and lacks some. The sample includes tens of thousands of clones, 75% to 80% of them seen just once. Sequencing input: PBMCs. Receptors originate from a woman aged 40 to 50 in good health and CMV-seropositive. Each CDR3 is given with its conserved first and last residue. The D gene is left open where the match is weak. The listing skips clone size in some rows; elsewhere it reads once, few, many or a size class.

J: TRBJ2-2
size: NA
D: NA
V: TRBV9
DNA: TGTGCCAGCAGCGCACGAGGAGGGGAGCTGTTTTTT
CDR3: CASSARGGELFF

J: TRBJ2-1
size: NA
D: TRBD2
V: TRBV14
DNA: TGTGCCAGCAGCCAAGCGGTAGCGGGAGTAAATGAGCAGTTCTTC
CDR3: CASSQAVAGVNEQFF

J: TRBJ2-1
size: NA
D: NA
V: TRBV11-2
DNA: TGTGCCAGCAGCTTAATAAGCGTGGGGGGAAATGAGCAGTTCTTC
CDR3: CASSLISVGGNEQFF

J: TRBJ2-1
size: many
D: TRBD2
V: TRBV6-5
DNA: TGTGCCAGCAGTTACGCGGGAGAGCAATACAATGAGCAGTTCTTC
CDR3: CASSYAGEQYNEQFF

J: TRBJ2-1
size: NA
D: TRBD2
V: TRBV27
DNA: TGTGCCATAAGCGGGAGTCGGACCTACAATGAGCAGTTCTTC
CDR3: CAISGSRTYNEQFF

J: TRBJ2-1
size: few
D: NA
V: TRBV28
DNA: TGTGCCAGCAGTGCCCTCGGGGGCAATGAGCAGTTCTTC
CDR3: CASSALGGNEQFF

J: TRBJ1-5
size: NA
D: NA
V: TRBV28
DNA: TGTGCCAGCAGCCGACAGGTTTTCGGCAATCAGCCCCAGCATTTT
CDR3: CASSRQVFGNQPQHF

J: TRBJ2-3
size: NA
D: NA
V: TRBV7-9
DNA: TGTGCCAGCAGCTTAGATGTTACGGGAGTTTGGGATACGCAGTATTTT
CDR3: CASSLDVTGVWDTQYF

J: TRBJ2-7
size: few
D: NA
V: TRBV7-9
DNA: TGTGCCAGCAGCTTAGGGGGACAAAACGACGAGCAGTACTTC
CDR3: CASSLGGQNDEQYF

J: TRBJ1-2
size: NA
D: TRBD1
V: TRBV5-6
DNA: TGTGCCAGCAGCAGCCAGGGGGCTGGGTATGGCTACACCTTC
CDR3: CASSSQGAGYGYTF

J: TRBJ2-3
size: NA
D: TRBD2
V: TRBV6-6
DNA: TGTGCCAGCAGTTACCGAACTAGCGGCCGCACAGATACGCAGTATTTT
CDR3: CASSYRTSGRTDTQYF

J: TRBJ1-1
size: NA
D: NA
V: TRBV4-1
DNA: TGCGCCAGCCGGGGGGAAAGATGGACTGAAGCTTTCTTT
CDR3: CASRGERWTEAFF

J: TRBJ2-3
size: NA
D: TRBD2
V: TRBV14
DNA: TGTGCCAGCAGCTGGCGAGCGGGAGTGGCAGATACGCAGTATTTT
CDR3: CASSWRAGVADTQYF

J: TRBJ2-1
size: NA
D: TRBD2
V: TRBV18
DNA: TGTGCCAGCTCAAGGACTAGCGGGAGGCCCTGGGATGAGCAGTTCTTC
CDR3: CASSRTSGRPWDEQFF

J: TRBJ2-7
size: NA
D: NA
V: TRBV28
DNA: TGTGCCAGCAGTTCCATTCAGGGGAATGGCTACGAGCAGTACTTC
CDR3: CASSSIQGNGYEQYF

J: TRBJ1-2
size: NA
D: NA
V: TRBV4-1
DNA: TGCGCCAGCAGCCAGCGCGTGCGGGATGGCTACACCTTC
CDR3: CASSQRVRDGYTF

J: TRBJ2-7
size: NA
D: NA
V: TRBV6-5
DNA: TGTGCCAGCAGTTACTCTGCCAGCTCCTACGAGCAGTACTTC
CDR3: CASSYSASSYEQYF

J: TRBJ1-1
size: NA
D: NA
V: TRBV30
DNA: TGTGCCTGGAGGGGGGGGGAGGGACTGGAGAATGTGAACACTGAAGCTTTCTTT
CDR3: CAWRGGEGLENVNTEAFF

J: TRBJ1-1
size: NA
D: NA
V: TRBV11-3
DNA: TGTGCCAGCAGCTTAGCCTCAGACTCGGCTTTCTTT
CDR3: CASSLASDSAFF

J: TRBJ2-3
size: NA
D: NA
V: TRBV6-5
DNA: TGTGCCAGCAGCAGTTCTAGCACAGATACGCAGTATTTT
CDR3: CASSSSSTDTQYF

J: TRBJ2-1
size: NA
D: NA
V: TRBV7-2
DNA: TGTGCCAGCAGCTTGGCCAGCGGGTTCAATGAGCAGTTCTTC
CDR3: CASSLASGFNEQFF

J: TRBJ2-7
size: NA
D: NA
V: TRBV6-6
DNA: TGTGCCAGCAGTTATGGAGGGAGCAAATCCTACGAGCAGTACTTC
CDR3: CASSYGGSKSYEQYF

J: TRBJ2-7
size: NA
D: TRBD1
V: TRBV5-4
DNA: TGTGCCAGCAGTCTCCGGGACAGTTCCTACGAGCAGTACTTC
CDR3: CASSLRDSSYEQYF

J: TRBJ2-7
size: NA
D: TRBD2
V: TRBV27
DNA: TGTGCCAGCAGTTCCCGGCGGGAGTCCTACGAGCAGTACTTC
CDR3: CASSSRRESYEQYF

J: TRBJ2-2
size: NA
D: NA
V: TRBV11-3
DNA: TGTGCCAGCAGCTTAGCCCCCCGATTCGGCACCGGGGAGCTGTTTTTT
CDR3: CASSLAPRFGTGELFF

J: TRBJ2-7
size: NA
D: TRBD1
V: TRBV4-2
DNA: TGTGCCAGCAGCCAAGGGGACAGGGGTTACTACGAGCAGTACTTC
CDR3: CASSQGDRGYYEQYF

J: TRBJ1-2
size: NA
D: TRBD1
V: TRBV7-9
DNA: TGTGCCAGCAGCGAACAAACAGGGGAGGTCTATGGCTACACCTTC
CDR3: CASSEQTGEVYGYTF

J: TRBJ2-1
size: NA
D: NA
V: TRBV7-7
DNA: TGTGCTAGCAGCTCGGCGGGTGGCCATGAGCAGTTCTTC
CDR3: CASSSAGGHEQFF

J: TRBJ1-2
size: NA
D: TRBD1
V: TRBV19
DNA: TGTGCCAGTAGTCCACATCGGGACAGGGAAAACGGAGCCTTC
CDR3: CASSPHRDRENGAF

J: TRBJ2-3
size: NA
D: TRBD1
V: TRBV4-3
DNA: TGCGCCAGCAGCCGGAACAGGGGAGATACGCAGTATTTT
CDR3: CASSRNRGDTQYF

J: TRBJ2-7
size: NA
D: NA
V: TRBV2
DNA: TGTGCCAGCAGAGTTACAGGGGACTCCGAGCAGTACTTC
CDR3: CASRVTGDSEQYF

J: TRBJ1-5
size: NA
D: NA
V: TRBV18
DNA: TGTGCCAGCTCACCATCTTTCAATCAGCCCCAGCATTTT
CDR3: CASSPSFNQPQHF

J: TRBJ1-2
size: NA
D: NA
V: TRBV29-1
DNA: TGCAGCGTGGAAACAGGGACCCTCTATGGCTACACCTTC
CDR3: CSVETGTLYGYTF

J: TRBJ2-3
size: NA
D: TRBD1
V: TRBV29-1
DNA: TGCAGCGCTGGGACAGGGTCAGATACGCAGTATTTT
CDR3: CSAGTGSDTQYF

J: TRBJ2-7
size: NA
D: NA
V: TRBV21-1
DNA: TGTGCCAGCAGCATTCGGGACACTGCTCTCGAGCAGTACTTC
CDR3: CASSIRDTALEQYF

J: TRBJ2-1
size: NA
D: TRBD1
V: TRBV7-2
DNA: TGTGCCAGCAGCCAGGACAGGGGGCGGGATGAGCAGTTCTTC
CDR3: CASSQDRGRDEQFF

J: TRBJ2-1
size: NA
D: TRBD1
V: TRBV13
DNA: TGTGCCAGCAGTCCCCCGGGACAGAATTTCCCGTTCTTC
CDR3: CASSPPGQNFPFF

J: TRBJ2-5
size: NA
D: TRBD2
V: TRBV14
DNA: TGTGCCAGCAGCCAAGACCGGGGAGGACTAGCAGGAGAGACCCAGTACTTC
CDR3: CASSQDRGGLAGETQYF

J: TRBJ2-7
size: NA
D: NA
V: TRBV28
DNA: TGTGCCAGCAACACGGACGGACAGACGAGCTCCTACGAGCAGTACTTC
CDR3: CASNTDGQTSSYEQYF

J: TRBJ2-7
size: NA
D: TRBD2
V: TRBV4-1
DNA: TGCGCCAGCAGCCGCGGGGGGGCGAGGGGCCTCCCCCCAACTAACGAGCAGTACTTC
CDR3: CASSRGGARGLPPTNEQYF

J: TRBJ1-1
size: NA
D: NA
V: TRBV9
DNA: TGTGCCAGCAGCGTAGGGGCCAACACTGAAGCTTTCTTT
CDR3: CASSVGANTEAFF

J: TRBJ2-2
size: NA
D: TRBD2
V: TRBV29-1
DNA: TGCAGCGTTGACCCTGGACTAGCGGGAGGCACCGGGGAGCTGTTTTTT
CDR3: CSVDPGLAGGTGELFF

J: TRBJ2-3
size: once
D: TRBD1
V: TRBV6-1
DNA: TGTGCCAGCGGTCGACCGGGACAGGGATCAGATACGCAGTATTTT
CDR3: CASGRPGQGSDTQYF

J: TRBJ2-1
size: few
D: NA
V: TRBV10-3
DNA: TGTGCCATCAGTGAGTCGACAGCTAGCTCCTACAATGAGCAGTTCTTC
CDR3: CAISESTASSYNEQFF

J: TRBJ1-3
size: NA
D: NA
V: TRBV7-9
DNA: TGTGCCAGCAACCAGGGTAACTCTGGAAACACCATATATTTT
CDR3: CASNQGNSGNTIYF

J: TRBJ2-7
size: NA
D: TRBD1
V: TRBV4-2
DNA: TGTGCCAGCAGCCAAACACAGGGGACCTACGAGCAGTACTTC
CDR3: CASSQTQGTYEQYF

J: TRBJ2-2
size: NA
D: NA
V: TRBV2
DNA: TGTGCCAGCGGGCCAGGGGAGGGGGACACCGGGGAGCTGTTTTTT
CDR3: CASGPGEGDTGELFF

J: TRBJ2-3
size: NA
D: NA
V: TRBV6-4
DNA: TGTGCCAGCAGTGTGGGGGCTAGCGGAGGCACAGATACGCAGTATTTT
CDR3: CASSVGASGGTDTQYF

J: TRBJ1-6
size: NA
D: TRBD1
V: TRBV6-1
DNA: TGTGCCAGCAGCGAACAGGGGTCTAATTCACCCCTCCACTTT
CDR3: CASSEQGSNSPLHF

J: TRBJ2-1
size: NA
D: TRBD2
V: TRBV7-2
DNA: TGTGCCAGCAGCTCAAGGACTAGCGGGGGACTTTTGAATGAGCAGTTCTTC
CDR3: CASSSRTSGGLLNEQFF

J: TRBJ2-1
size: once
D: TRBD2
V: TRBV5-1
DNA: TGCGCCAGCAGCTTGACTAGCGGGAGCGGGGATGAGCAGTTCTTC
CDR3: CASSLTSGSGDEQFF

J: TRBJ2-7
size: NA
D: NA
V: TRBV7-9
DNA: TGTGCCAGCAGCATAAGTCCCTACGAGCAGTACTTC
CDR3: CASSISPYEQYF

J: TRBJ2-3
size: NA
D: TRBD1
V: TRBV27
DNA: TGTGCCAGCAGGATGGGGGACAGGGGTTTCACAGATACGCAGTATTTT
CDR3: CASRMGDRGFTDTQYF

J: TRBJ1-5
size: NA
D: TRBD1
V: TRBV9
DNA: TGTGCCAGCAGCGCAGGGACAGGGTACCAGCCCCAGCATTTT
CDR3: CASSAGTGYQPQHF